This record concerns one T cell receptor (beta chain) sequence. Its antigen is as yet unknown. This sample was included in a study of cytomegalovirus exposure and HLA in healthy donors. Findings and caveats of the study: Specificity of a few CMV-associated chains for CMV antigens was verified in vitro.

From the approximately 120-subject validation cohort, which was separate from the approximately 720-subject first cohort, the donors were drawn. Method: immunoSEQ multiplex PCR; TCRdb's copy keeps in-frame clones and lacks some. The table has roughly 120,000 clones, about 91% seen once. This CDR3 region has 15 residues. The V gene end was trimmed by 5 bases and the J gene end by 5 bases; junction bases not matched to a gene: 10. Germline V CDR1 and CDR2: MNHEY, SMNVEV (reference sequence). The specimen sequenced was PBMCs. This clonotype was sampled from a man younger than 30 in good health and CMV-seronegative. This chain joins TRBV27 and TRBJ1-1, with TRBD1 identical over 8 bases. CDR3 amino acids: CASSPGQGIMTEAFF. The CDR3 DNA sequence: TGTGCCAGCAGTCCCGGACAGGGAATTATGACTGAAGCTTTCTTT.